This is a list of T cell receptor beta chains from one sample in a study of STAT5B mutations in CD4+ large granular lymphocyte leukemia. Clones were sequenced by immunoSEQ multiplex PCR, and TCRdb holds only the in-frame ones, with some missing. This table holds more than 25,000 clones, more than 65% found once. The sample taken for sequencing was CD4+ T cells from blood buffy coats. These receptors originate from a human donor in good health. The CDR3 runs from the conserved cysteine through the conserved F or W. The D gene is left open where the match is weak. Size is omitted from some rows. Given values are once, few, many or a class for expanded clones.

clone size: .; CDR3 length: 15; V gene: TRBV9; D gene: .; J gene: TRBJ1-2; CDR3 DNA: TGTGCCAGCAGCGTTAGGGACACCCCTAACTATGGCTACACCTTC; CDR3 protein: CASSVRDTPNYGYTF
clone size: once; CDR3 length: 17; V gene: TRBV19; D gene: TRBD1; J gene: TRBJ2-1; CDR3 DNA: TGTGCCAGTAGTATACAAGTGGGACAGGGAATCTACAATGAGCAGTTCTTC; CDR3 protein: CASSIQVGQGIYNEQFF
clone size: .; CDR3 length: 14; V gene: TRBV2; D gene: .; J gene: TRBJ1-2; CDR3 DNA: TGTGCCAGCAGTGAAGCGGATCAGCGTTATGGCTACACCTTC; CDR3 protein: CASSEADQRYGYTF
clone size: .; CDR3 length: 14; V gene: TRBV5-1; D gene: .; J gene: TRBJ2-7; CDR3 DNA: TGCGCCAGCAGCGGGCAGGGAGGATCCTACGAGCAGTACTTC; CDR3 protein: CASSGQGGSYEQYF
clone size: .; CDR3 length: 16; V gene: TRBV5-1; D gene: TRBD2; J gene: TRBJ2-3; CDR3 DNA: TGCGCCAGCACCCCCCAACTAGCGGGGGGGATGGATACGCAGTATTTT; CDR3 protein: CASTPQLAGGMDTQYF
clone size: .; CDR3 length: 14; V gene: TRBV7-2; D gene: .; J gene: TRBJ1-2; CDR3 DNA: TGTGCCAGCAGCCCCCAGCGGGGAGACTATGGCTACACCTTC; CDR3 protein: CASSPQRGDYGYTF
clone size: .; CDR3 length: 15; V gene: TRBV29-1; D gene: TRBD1; J gene: TRBJ2-2; CDR3 DNA: TGCAGCGTTGAGATACGACAGGGGGCTGACGGGGAGCTGTTTTTT; CDR3 protein: CSVEIRQGADGELFF
clone size: .; CDR3 length: 16; V gene: TRBV9; D gene: TRBD2; J gene: TRBJ2-1; CDR3 DNA: TGTGCCAGCAGCGGGGGGGGACTAGCGATCTACAATGAGCAGTTCTTC; CDR3 protein: CASSGGGLAIYNEQFF
clone size: once; CDR3 length: 15; V gene: TRBV15; D gene: .; J gene: TRBJ2-3; CDR3 DNA: TGTGCCACCAGCGGACTAGGACAGGGACCTAATACGCAGTATTTT; CDR3 protein: CATSGLGQGPNTQYF
clone size: .; CDR3 length: 17; V gene: TRBV4-1; D gene: .; J gene: TRBJ1-1; CDR3 DNA: TGCGCCAGCAGCCCCAAGGACAGCCCAAGGACGAACACTGAAGCTTTCTTT; CDR3 protein: CASSPKDSPRTNTEAFF
clone size: .; CDR3 length: 16; V gene: TRBV7-9; D gene: TRBD2; J gene: TRBJ2-5; CDR3 DNA: TGTGCCAGCAGCTTAGATCTAGCGGGGTTTCAAGAGACCCAGTACTTC; CDR3 protein: CASSLDLAGFQETQYF
clone size: .; CDR3 length: 19; V gene: TRBV7-9; D gene: .; J gene: TRBJ2-6; CDR3 DNA: TGTGCCAGCAGCCACCCACAGGGACTGGTCGCCTCTGGGGCCAACGTCCTGACTTTC; CDR3 protein: CASSHPQGLVASGANVLTF
clone size: .; CDR3 length: 14; V gene: TRBV6-1; D gene: .; J gene: TRBJ1-5; CDR3 DNA: TGTGCCAGCATTGTTTCAGGGGACAATCAGCCCCAGCATTTT; CDR3 protein: CASIVSGDNQPQHF
clone size: .; CDR3 length: 15; V gene: TRBV7-7; D gene: .; J gene: TRBJ2-2; CDR3 DNA: TGTGCCAGCAGCCGAGGGGACACCTACACCGGGGAGCTGTTTTTT; CDR3 protein: CASSRGDTYTGELFF
clone size: .; CDR3 length: 18; V gene: TRBV7-2; D gene: TRBD1; J gene: TRBJ1-2; CDR3 DNA: TGTGCCAGCAGCTTAGCCTTACGGGCGGCACAGGGGGCGGGGGGCTACACCTTC; CDR3 protein: CASSLALRAAQGAGGYTF
clone size: .; CDR3 length: 14; V gene: TRBV11-2; D gene: TRBD1; J gene: TRBJ2-2; CDR3 DNA: TGTGCCAGCAACCTCCGACAGGGGACCGGGGAGCTGTTTTTT; CDR3 protein: CASNLRQGTGELFF
clone size: .; CDR3 length: 16; V gene: TRBV11-2; D gene: .; J gene: TRBJ2-3; CDR3 DNA: TGTGCCAGCAGCCGAGGGACTCCACCGCTCACAGATACGCAGTATTTT; CDR3 protein: CASSRGTPPLTDTQYF
clone size: .; CDR3 length: 18; V gene: TRBV27; D gene: TRBD2; J gene: TRBJ2-3; CDR3 DNA: TGTGCCAGCAGCCAAAGGACTAGCGGGGGCCCCGGCACAGATACGCAGTATTTT; CDR3 protein: CASSQRTSGGPGTDTQYF
clone size: .; CDR3 length: 14; V gene: TRBV4-3; D gene: .; J gene: TRBJ1-5; CDR3 DNA: TGCGCCAGCAGCCAAGATCGGGGGATTCAGCCCCAGCATTTT; CDR3 protein: CASSQDRGIQPQHF
clone size: .; CDR3 length: 16; V gene: TRBV5-4; D gene: .; J gene: TRBJ2-5; CDR3 DNA: TGTGCCAGCAGCTTGGGGGCCGACAGGACTCAAGAGACCCAGTACTTC; CDR3 protein: CASSLGADRTQETQYF
clone size: .; CDR3 length: 15; V gene: TRBV14; D gene: .; J gene: TRBJ1-2; CDR3 DNA: TGTGCCAGCAGCCAAGATCAGGTTCTCGGTCATGGCTACACCTTC; CDR3 protein: CASSQDQVLGHGYTF
clone size: .; CDR3 length: 14; V gene: TRBV15; D gene: .; J gene: TRBJ2-5; CDR3 DNA: TGTGCCACCAGCAGAGCTGGGGTGGAAGAGACCCAGTACTTC; CDR3 protein: CATSRAGVEETQYF
clone size: .; CDR3 length: 16; V gene: TRBV27; D gene: TRBD2; J gene: TRBJ2-5; CDR3 DNA: TGTGCCAGCAGTTTATTCGGGACTAGCGGGGGTGAGACCCAGTACTTC; CDR3 protein: CASSLFGTSGGETQYF
clone size: .; CDR3 length: 15; V gene: TRBV7-8; D gene: .; J gene: TRBJ1-3; CDR3 DNA: TGTGCCAGCAGCCCGCTCAGCTACTCTGGAAACACCATATATTTT; CDR3 protein: CASSPLSYSGNTIYF
clone size: .; CDR3 length: 11; V gene: TRBV9; D gene: .; J gene: TRBJ2-6; CDR3 DNA: TGTGCCAGCAGCGTAACCAACGTCCTGACTTTC; CDR3 protein: CASSVTNVLTF
clone size: .; CDR3 length: 16; V gene: TRBV10-3; D gene: .; J gene: TRBJ2-1; CDR3 DNA: TGTGCCATCAGTGAGCCCGTTGGGGGCGGATACAATGAGCAGTTCTTC; CDR3 protein: CAISEPVGGGYNEQFF
clone size: .; CDR3 length: 14; V gene: TRBV5-1; D gene: TRBD2; J gene: TRBJ2-3; CDR3 DNA: TGCGCCAGCAGCCGAAGCGGGGCTGAGGATACGCAGTATTTT; CDR3 protein: CASSRSGAEDTQYF
clone size: .; CDR3 length: 16; V gene: TRBV2; D gene: .; J gene: TRBJ2-6; CDR3 DNA: TGTGCCAGCAGAAGGGACGGCTACTCTGGGGCCAACGTCCTGACTTTC; CDR3 protein: CASRRDGYSGANVLTF
clone size: .; CDR3 length: 15; V gene: TRBV7-6; D gene: TRBD1; J gene: TRBJ2-3; CDR3 DNA: TGTGCCAGCAGCTTAGAACTACAGGGGACAGATACGCAGTATTTT; CDR3 protein: CASSLELQGTDTQYF
clone size: .; CDR3 length: 15; V gene: TRBV10-3; D gene: TRBD2; J gene: TRBJ2-7; CDR3 DNA: TGTGCCATCAGTGTAGCTAGCGGGGGGGCCAACGAGCAGTACTTC; CDR3 protein: CAISVASGGANEQYF
clone size: .; CDR3 length: 13; V gene: TRBV10-3; D gene: .; J gene: TRBJ2-3; CDR3 DNA: TGTGCCATCAGTGAGCCTAGAACAGATACGCAGTATTTT; CDR3 protein: CAISEPRTDTQYF
clone size: .; CDR3 length: 14; V gene: TRBV10-3; D gene: TRBD1; J gene: TRBJ1-1; CDR3 DNA: TGTGCCATCAGACGGGACAGGCTGAACACTGAAGCTTTCTTT; CDR3 protein: CAIRRDRLNTEAFF